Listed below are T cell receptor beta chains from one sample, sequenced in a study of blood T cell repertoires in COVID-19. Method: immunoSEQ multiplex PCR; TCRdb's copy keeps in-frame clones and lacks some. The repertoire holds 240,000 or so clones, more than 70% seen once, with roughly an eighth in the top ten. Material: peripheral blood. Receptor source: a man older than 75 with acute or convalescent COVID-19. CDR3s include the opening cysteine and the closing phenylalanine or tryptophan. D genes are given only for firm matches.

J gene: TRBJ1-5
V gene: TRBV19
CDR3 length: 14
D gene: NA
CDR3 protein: CASSMAHSNQPQHF
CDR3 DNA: TGTGCCAGTAGTATGGCACATAGCAATCAGCCCCAGCATTTT

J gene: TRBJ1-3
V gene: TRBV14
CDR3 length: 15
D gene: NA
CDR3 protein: CASSQEMARGNTIYF
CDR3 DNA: TGTGCCAGCAGCCAAGAGATGGCGAGGGGAAACACCATATATTTT

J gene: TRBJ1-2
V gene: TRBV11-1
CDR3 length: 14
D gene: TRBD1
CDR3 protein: CASSRTGGSYGYTF
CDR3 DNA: TGTGCCAGCAGCCGGACAGGGGGGAGCTATGGCTACACCTTC

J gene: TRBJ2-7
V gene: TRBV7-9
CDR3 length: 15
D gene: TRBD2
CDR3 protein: CASSYGTSGTEEQYF
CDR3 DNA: TGTGCCAGCAGCTATGGGACTAGCGGGACGGAAGAGCAGTACTTC

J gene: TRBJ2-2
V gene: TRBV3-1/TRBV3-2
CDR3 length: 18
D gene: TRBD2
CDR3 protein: CASSQGGGSGRPAGELFF
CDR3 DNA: TGTGCCAGCAGCCAAGGAGGCGGTAGCGGGAGACCCGCCGGGGAGCTGTTTTTT

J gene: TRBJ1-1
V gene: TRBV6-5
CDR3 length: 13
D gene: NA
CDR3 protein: CASSPPTPIVAFF
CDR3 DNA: TGTGCCAGCAGTCCCCCCACCCCAATAGTCGCTTTCTTT

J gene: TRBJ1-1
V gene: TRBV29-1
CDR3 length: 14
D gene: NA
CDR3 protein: CSVQRGHMNTEAFF
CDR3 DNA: TGCAGCGTCCAAAGAGGCCACATGAACACTGAAGCTTTCTTT

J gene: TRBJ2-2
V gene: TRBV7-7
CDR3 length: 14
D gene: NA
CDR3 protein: CASSLERDTGELFF
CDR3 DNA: TGTGCTAGCAGCTTAGAGCGGGACACCGGGGAGCTGTTTTTT

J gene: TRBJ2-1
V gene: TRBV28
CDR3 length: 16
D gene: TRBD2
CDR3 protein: CAPSGTSGRRNNEQFF
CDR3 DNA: TGTGCCCCCAGCGGGACTAGCGGGAGAAGAAACAATGAGCAGTTCTTC

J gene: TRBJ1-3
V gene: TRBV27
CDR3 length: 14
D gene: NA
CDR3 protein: CASSLAPSGNTIYF
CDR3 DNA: TGTGCCAGCAGTTTGGCCCCCTCTGGAAACACCATATATTTT

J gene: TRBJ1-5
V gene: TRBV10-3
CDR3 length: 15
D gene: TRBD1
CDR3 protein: CAISPGGLGNQPQHF
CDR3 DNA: TGTGCCATCAGCCCAGGGGGCTTGGGCAATCAGCCCCAGCATTTT

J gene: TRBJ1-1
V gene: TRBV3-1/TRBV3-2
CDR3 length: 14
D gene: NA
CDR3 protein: CASSATLGGTEAFF
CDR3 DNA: TGTGCCAGCAGCGCTACTTTGGGGGGCACTGAAGCTTTCTTT

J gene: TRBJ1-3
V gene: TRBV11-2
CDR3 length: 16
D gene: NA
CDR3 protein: CASSLETVFSGNTIYF
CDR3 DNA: TGTGCCAGCAGCCTCGAGACAGTTTTCTCTGGAAACACCATATATTTT

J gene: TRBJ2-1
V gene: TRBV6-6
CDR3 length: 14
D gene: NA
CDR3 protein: CASSSPGAYNEQFF
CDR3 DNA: TGTGCCAGCAGCAGCCCGGGGGCCTACAATGAGCAGTTCTTC

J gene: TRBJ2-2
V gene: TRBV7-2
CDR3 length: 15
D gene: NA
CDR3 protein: CASSLGGPNTGELFF
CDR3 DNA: TGTGCCAGCAGCTTAGGAGGGCCTAACACCGGGGAGCTGTTTTTT

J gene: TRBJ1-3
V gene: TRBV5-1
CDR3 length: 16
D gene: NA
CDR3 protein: CASSLGREFSGNTIYF
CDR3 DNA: TGCGCCAGCAGCTTGGGCCGGGAATTCTCTGGAAACACCATATATTTT

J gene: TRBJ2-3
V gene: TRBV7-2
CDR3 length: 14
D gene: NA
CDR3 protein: CASSPPGLRDTQYF
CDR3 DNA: TGTGCCAGCAGCCCCCCCGGGTTACGTGATACGCAGTATTTT

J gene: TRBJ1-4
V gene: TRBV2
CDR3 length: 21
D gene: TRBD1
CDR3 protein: CASSAFPKPGQGTGTNEKLFF
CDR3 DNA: TGTGCCAGCAGTGCGTTCCCAAAACCGGGACAGGGAACGGGGACTAATGAAAAACTGTTTTTT

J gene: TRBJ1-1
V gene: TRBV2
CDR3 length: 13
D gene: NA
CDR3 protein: CASSVGPNTEAFF
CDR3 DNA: TGTGCCAGCAGTGTGGGGCCGAACACTGAAGCTTTCTTT

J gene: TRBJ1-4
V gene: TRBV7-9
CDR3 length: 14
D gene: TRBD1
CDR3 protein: CASSPGQADEKLFF
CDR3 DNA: TGTGCCAGCAGCCCGGGACAGGCGGATGAAAAACTGTTTTTT

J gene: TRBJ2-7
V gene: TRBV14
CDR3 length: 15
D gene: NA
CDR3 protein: CASSSQTGRNYEQYF
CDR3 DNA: TGTGCCAGCAGCTCGCAGACAGGGAGGAACTACGAGCAGTACTTC

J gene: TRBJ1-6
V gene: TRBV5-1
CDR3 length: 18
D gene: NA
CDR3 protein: CASSGTDTPSSYNSPLHF
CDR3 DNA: TGCGCCAGCAGCGGAACGGACACACCGAGCTCCTATAATTCACCCCTCCACTTT